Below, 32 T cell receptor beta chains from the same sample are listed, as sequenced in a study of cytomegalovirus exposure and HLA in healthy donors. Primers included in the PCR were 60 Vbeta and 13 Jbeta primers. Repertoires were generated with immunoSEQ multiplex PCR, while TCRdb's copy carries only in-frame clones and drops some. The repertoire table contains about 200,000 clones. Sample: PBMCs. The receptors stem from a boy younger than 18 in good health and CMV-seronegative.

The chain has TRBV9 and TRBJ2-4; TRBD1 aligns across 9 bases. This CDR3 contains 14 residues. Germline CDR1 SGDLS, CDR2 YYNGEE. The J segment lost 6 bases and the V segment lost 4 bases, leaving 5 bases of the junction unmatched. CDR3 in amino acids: CASSPQGAGNIQYF. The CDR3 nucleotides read TGTGCCAGCAGCCCACAGGGGGCTGGAAACATTCAGTACTTC. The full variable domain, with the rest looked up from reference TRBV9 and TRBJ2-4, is DSGVTQTPKHLITATGQRVTLRCSPRSGDLSVYWYQQSLDQGLQFLIQYYNGEERAKGNILERFSAQQFPDLHSELNLSSLELGDSALYFCASSPQGAGNIQYFGAGTRLSVL.

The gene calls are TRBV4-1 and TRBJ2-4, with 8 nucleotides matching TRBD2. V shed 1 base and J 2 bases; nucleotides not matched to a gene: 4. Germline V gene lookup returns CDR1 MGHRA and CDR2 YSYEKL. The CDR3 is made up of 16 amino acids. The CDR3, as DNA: TGCGCCAGCAGCCAAGGCCAGCGGGGGCCCAAAAACATTCAGTACTTC. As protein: CASSQGQRGPKNIQYF.

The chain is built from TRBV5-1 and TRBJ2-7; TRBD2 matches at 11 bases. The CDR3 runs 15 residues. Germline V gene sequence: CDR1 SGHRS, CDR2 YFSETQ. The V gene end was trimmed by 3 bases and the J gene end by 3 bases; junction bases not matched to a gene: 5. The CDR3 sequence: CASSSGTSGLYEQYF. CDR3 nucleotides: TGCGCCAGCAGCTCTGGGACTAGCGGTCTCTACGAGCAGTACTTC.

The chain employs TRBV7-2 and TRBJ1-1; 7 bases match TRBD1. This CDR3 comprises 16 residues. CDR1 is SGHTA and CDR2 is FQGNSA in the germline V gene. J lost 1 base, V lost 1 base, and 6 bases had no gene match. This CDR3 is CASSLGDRAQNTEAFF. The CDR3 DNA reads TGTGCCAGCAGCTTAGGCGACAGGGCCCAGAACACTGAAGCTTTCTTT.

CDR3 sequence (DNA): TGCGCCAGCAGCCACCCCGGGACAGGGACCGGGGAGCTGTTTTTT. The encoded protein is CASSHPGTGTGELFF. This chain connects TRBV5-1 to TRBJ2-2, with 9 bases lining up with TRBD1. The germline V gene encodes CDR1 SGHRS and CDR2 YFSETQ. V lost 4 bases and J lost 5; bases outside the gene matches: 6. The CDR3 is 15 residues long.

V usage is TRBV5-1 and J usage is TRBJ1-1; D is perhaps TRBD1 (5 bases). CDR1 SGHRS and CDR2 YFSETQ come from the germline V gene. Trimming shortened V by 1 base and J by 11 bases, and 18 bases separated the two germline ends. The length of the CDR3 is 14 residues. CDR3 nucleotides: TGCGCCAGCAGCTTGTGGGGGGGAGGAGCTGGGGCTTTCTTT. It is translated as CASSLWGGGAGAFF. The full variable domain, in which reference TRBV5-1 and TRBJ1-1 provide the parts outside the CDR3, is KAGVTQTPRYLIKTRGQQVTLSCSPISGHRSVSWYQQTPGQGLQFLFEYFSETQRNKGNFPGRFSGRQFSNSRSEMNVSTLELGDSALYLCASSLWGGGAGAFFGQGTRLTVV.

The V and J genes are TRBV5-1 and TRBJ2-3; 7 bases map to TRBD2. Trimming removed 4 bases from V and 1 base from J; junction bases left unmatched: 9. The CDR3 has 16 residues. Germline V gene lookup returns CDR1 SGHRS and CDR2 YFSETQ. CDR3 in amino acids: CASSPPLAGGTDTQYF. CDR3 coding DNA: TGCGCCAGCAGCCCCCCACTCGCGGGGGGCACAGATACGCAGTATTTT.

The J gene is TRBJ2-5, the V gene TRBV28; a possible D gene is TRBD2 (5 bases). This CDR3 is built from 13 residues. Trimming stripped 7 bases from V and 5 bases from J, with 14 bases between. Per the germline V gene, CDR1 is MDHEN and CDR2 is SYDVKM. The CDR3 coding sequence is TGTGCCAGCAACTCTGGACTGGTCGAGACCCAGTACTTC. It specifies CASNSGLVETQYF.

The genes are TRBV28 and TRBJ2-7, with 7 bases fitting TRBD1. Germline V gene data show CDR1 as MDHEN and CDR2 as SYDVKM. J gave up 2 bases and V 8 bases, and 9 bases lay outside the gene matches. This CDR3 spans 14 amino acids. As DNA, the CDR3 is TGTGCCAGCGTCTCAGCCGACAGGGCCTACGAGCAGTACTTC. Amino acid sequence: CASVSADRAYEQYF.

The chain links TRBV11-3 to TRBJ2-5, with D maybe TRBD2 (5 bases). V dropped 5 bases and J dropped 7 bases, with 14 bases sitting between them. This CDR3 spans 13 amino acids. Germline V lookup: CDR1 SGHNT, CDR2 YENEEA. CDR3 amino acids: CASSRTRTGTQYF. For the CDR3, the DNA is TGTGCCAGCAGCCGCACCCGGACTGGGACCCAGTACTTC.

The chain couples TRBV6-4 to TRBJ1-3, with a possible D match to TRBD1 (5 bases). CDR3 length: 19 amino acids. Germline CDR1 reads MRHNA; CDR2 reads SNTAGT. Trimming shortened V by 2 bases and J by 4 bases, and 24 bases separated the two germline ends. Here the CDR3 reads CASSDAREGQRSSGNTIYF. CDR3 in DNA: TGTGCCAGCAGTGACGCCAGGGAGGGTCAGCGGTCTTCCGGAAACACCATATATTTT.

CDR3 sequence: CASSSATGAGYTF. CDR3 nucleotide sequence: TGTGCCAGCAGCTCTGCGACAGGGGCTGGCTACACCTTC. This rearrangement joins TRBV7-3 to TRBJ1-2; 8 nucleotides agree with TRBD1. The CDR3 has 13 amino acids. Trimming took 4 bases from V and 7 from J; bases not matched to a gene: 5. The germline CDR1 and CDR2 sequences are SGHTA and FQGTGA.

CDR3 protein: CASSESGAGGNTIYF. CDR3 coding DNA: TGTGCCAGCAGTGAAAGCGGGGCGGGAGGAAACACCATATATTTT. The chain has TRBV6-1 and TRBJ1-3, with a weak D call TRBD1 (5 bases). In germline, CDR1 is MNHNS, CDR2 SASEGT. V shed 2 bases and J shed 4 bases, with 12 bases lying between them. The CDR3 extends over 15 amino acids.

CDR3 sequence reads: CSVGDKHTEAFF. The CDR3 nucleotides are TGCAGCGTCGGTGACAAGCACACTGAAGCTTTCTTT. The chain links TRBV29-1 to TRBJ1-1; no firm D call. The CDR3 is 12 amino acids. Trimming removed 6 bases at V and 3 bases at J, with 11 bases between. The germline CDR1 and CDR2 sequences are SQVTM and ANQGSEA.

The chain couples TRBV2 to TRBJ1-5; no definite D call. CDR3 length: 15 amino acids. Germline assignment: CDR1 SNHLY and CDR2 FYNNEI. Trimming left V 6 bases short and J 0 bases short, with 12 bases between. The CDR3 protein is CASRWSDYSNQPQHF. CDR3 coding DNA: TGTGCCAGCAGGTGGTCAGACTATAGCAATCAGCCCCAGCATTTT. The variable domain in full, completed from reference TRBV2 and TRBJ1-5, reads EPEVTQTPSHQVTQMGQEVILRCVPISNHLYFYWYRQILGQKVEFLVSFYNNEISEKSEIFDDQFSVERPDGSNFTLKIRSTKLEDSAMYFCASRWSDYSNQPQHFGDGTRLSIL.

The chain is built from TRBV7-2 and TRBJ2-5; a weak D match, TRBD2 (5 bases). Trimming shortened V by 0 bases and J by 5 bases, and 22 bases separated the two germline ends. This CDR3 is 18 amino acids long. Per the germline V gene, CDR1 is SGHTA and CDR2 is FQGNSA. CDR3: CASSLAEGAALSMETQYF. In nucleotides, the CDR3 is TGTGCCAGCAGCTTAGCTGAGGGCGCGGCCCTCTCCATGGAGACCCAGTACTTC.

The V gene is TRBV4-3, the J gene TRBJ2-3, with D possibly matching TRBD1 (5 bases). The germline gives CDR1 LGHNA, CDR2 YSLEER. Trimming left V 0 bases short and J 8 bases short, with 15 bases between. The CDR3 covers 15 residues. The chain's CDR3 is CASSQDQGSRGTQYF. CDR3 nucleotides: TGCGCCAGCAGCCAAGATCAGGGTAGTAGGGGTACGCAGTATTTT.

The DNA of the CDR3 is TGTGCCAGCAGGGCGGGGCCTAGCACAGATACGCAGTATTTT. Protein sequence: CASRAGPSTDTQYF. The rearrangement uses TRBV6-1 and TRBJ2-3; D possibly corresponds to TRBD2 (6 bases). V lost 6 bases to trimming and J lost 0 bases, with 10 bases between them. Germline assignment: CDR1 MNHNS and CDR2 SASEGT. The CDR3 consists of 14 residues.

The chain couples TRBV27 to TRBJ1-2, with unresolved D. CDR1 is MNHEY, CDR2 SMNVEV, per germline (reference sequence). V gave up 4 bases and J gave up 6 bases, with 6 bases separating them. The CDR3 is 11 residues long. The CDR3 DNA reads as TGTGCCAGCAGTTCTGGAGATGGCTACACCTTC. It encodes CASSSGDGYTF.

The CDR3, as DNA: TGTGCCAGCACGAACGGGGGGCCCACAGATACGCAGTATTTT. Its protein is CASTNGGPTDTQYF. The chain joins TRBV6-5 to TRBJ2-3; TRBD2 is a possible D gene (7 bases). Trimming removed 7 bases from V and 2 bases from J, with 13 bases in between. Per the germline V gene, CDR1 is MNHEY and CDR2 is SVGAGI. The CDR3 length is 14 residues.

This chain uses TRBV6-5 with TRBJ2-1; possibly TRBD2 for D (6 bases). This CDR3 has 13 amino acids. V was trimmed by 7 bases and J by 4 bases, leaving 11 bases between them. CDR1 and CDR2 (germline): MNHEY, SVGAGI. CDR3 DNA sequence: TGTGCCAGCACTTCCGGGACTTACAATGAGCAGTTCTTC. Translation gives CASTSGTYNEQFF.

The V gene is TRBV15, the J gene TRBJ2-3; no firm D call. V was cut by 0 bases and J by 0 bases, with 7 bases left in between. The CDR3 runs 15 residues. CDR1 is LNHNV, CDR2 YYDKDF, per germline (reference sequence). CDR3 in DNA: TGTGCCACCAGCAGAGATCAACACAGCACAGATACGCAGTATTTT. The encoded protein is CATSRDQHSTDTQYF.

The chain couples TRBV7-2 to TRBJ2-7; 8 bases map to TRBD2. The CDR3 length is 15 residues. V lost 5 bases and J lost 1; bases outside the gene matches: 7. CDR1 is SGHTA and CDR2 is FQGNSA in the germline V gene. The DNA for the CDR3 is TGTGCCAGCAGCAGAGTGGGCGGGGGGTCCTACGAGCAGTACTTC. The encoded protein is CASSRVGGGSYEQYF.

The CDR3 protein is CASRNQGRENTEAFF. Here the CDR3 DNA reads TGTGCCAGCAGAAACCAGGGCAGAGAGAACACTGAAGCTTTCTTT. V usage is TRBV7-9 and J usage is TRBJ1-1, with D maybe TRBD1 (5 bases). Per the germline V gene, CDR1 is SEHNR and CDR2 is FQNEAQ (reference sequence). V was shortened by 6 bases and J by 1 base, with 15 bases between the two germline ends. The CDR3 sequence is 15 residues long.

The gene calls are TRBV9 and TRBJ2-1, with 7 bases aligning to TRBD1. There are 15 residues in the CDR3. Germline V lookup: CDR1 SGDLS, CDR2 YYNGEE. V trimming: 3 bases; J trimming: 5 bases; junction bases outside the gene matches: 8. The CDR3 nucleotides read TGTGCCAGCAGCGCCCTTCCGGGACAGAACAATGAGCAGTTCTTC. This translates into CASSALPGQNNEQFF.

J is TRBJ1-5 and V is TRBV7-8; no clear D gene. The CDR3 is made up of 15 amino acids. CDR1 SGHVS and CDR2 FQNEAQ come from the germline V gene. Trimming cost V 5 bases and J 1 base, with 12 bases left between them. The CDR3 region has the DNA TGTGCCAGCAGCCCGATGCGGGTGAGCAATCAGCCCCAGCATTTT. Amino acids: CASSPMRVSNQPQHF.

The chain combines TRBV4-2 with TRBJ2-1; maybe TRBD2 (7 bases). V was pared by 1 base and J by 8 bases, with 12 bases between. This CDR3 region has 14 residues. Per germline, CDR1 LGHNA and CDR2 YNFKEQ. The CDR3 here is CASSQVGGPDEQFF. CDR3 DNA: TGTGCCAGCAGCCAAGTGGGGGGGCCGGATGAGCAGTTCTTC.

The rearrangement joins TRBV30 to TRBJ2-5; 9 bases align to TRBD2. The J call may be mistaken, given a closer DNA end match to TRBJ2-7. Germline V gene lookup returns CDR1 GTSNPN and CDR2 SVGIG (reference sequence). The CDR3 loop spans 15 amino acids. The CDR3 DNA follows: TGTGCCTGGAGTGGGGGGACTAGCCCTCCCTACGAGCAGTACTTC. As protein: CAWSGGTSPPYEQYF.

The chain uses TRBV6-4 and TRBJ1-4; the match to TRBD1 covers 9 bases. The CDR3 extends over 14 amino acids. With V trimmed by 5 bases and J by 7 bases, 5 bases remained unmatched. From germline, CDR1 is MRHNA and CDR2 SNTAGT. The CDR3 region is CASSPDRGGEKLFF. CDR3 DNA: TGTGCCAGCAGTCCGGACAGGGGCGGTGAAAAACTGTTTTTT.

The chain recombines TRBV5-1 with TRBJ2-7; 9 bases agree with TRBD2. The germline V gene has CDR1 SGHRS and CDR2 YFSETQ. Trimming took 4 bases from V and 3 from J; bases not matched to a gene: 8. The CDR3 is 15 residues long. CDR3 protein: CASSASGGPNYEQYF. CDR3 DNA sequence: TGCGCCAGCAGCGCCAGCGGGGGGCCGAACTACGAGCAGTACTTC.

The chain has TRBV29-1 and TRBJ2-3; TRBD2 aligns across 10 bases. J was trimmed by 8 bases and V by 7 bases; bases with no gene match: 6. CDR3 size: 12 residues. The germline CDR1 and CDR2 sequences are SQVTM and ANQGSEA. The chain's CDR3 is CSAGLAVSTQYF. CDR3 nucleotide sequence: TGCAGCGCTGGACTAGCGGTATCTACGCAGTATTTT.

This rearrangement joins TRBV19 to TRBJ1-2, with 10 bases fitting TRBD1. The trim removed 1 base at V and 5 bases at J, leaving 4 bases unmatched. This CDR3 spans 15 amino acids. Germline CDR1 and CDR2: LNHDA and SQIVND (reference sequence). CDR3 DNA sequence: TGTGCCAGTAGTATAGGGGGGACAGGGGATTATGGCTACACCTTC. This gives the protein CASSIGGTGDYGYTF.